This T cell receptor (beta chain) is from a study of OX40 agonist ivuxolimab in advanced cancers. On the study more broadly: Males comprised around four fifths of the group, whose mean age was roughly 64 years (range roughly 23 to 90). The study's findings and limits: On average, a greater number of expanded clones characterised CD8+ T cells relative to CD4+.

Comments on this clone: The antigen remains undetermined.

The data were produced by immunoSEQ multiplex PCR, yet TCRdb's version contains in-frame clones alone and is incomplete. The top ten clones hold 25% of a sample with tens of thousands of clones, around 85% of them seen once. V gave up 2 bases and J gave up 11 bases, with 13 bases separating them. The CDR3 runs 14 residues. Germline V gene sequence: CDR1 SGHVS, CDR2 FNYEAQ. This material consisted of CD4+ or CD8+ T cells sorted from blood, taken in a trial of the OX40 agonist ivuxolimab. J is TRBJ1-6 and V is TRBV7-6; D remains ambiguous. This sequence originates from an adult with an advanced solid tumor such as melanoma, head and neck, liver or kidney cancer. The CDR3 sequence: CASSLYKEGTPLHF. Written as DNA, the CDR3 is TGTGCCAGCAGCTTATATAAGGAGGGAACACCCCTCCACTTT.